The entry below gives a single T cell receptor beta chain sequence along with its context. The sample comes from a study of technical replicates of blood from a handful of donors. Profiled with immunoSEQ multiplex PCR; TCRdb holds only in-frame clones, not every one. The sample has roughly 60,000 clones; around nine tenths are singletons. The junction had 4 bases not matched to a gene; V was cut back by 4 bases and J by 1 base. The CDR3 consists of 15 residues. Germline CDR1 and CDR2: MNHEY and SVGAGI. The V and J genes are TRBV6-5 and TRBJ2-1, with TRBD2 matching 7 bases. The TCR comes from a human donor in good health. Some clones in this sample may be carry-over from other donors' samples. The sequencing sample was made of PBMCs. CDR3 nucleotide sequence: TGTGCCAGCAGTTTCACTAGCGAATCCTACAATGAGCAGTTCTTC. Protein sequence: CASSFTSESYNEQFF.